Following are 18 T cell receptor beta chains from one sample sequenced in a study of cytomegalovirus exposure and HLA in healthy donors. The primer mix had 60 Vbeta and 13 Jbeta primers. Clones were read by immunoSEQ multiplex PCR, and TCRdb kept only the in-frame ones, dropping some. The table includes 130,000 to 150,000 clones, around 77% detected once. Sequencing was performed on PBMCs. The origin of the receptors is a woman in her forties or fifties in good health and CMV-seronegative.

This clone was detected a few times. The chain employs TRBV7-3 and TRBJ2-2; D uncertain. V lost 1 base to trimming and J lost 1 base, with 4 bases between them. The CDR3 loop spans 14 amino acids. Germline CDR1 and CDR2: SGHTA and FQGTGA. The CDR3 DNA follows: TGTGCCAGCAGCTTAAGAGGGAACACCGGGGAGCTGTTTTTT. Amino acid sequence: CASSLRGNTGELFF.

The chain has TRBV5-4 and TRBJ2-7; 7 bases align to TRBD2. The CDR3 runs 14 residues. Germline V gene data show CDR1 as SGHNT and CDR2 as YYREEE (reference sequence). The J segment lost 2 bases and the V segment lost 3 bases, leaving 5 bases of the junction unmatched. CDR3 sequence (DNA): TGTGCCAGCAGCTCGGGGGGTTCAACCTACGAGCAGTACTTC. It translates to CASSSGGSTYEQYF.

The chain links TRBV25-1 to TRBJ2-3; D might be TRBD2 (5 bases). The CDR3 totals 18 residues. V lost 2 bases and J 0 bases, leaving 18 bases between the germline ends. CDR1 is MGHDK and CDR2 is SYGVNS in the germline V gene. Written as DNA, the CDR3 is TGTGCCAGCAGTGAAATCCCCGAGGAGCGGTTAAGCACAGATACGCAGTATTTT. Protein sequence: CASSEIPEERLSTDTQYF.

This rearrangement joins TRBV5-6 to TRBJ2-3; D perhaps matches TRBD2 (7 bases). The CDR3 consists of 15 residues. The V gene lost 5 bases and the J gene lost 2 bases, with 15 bases spanning the gap. The germline gives CDR1 SGHDT, CDR2 YYEEEE. The CDR3 here is CASRMSGGITDTQYF. Here the CDR3 DNA reads TGTGCCAGCAGGATGTCGGGGGGCATCACAGATACGCAGTATTTT. Looking up the rest from reference TRBV5-6 and TRBJ2-3 gives the full variable domain: DAGVTQSPTHLIKTRGQQVTLRCSPKSGHDTVSWYQQALGQGPQFIFQYYEEEERQRGNFPDRFSGHQFPNYSSELNVNALLLGDSALYLCASRMSGGITDTQYFGPGTRLTVL.

V usage is TRBV6-5 and J usage is TRBJ2-3; 8 positions match TRBD2. With V trimmed by 2 bases and J by 6 bases, 4 bases remained unmatched. This CDR3 region has 14 residues. Germline loops: CDR1 MNHEY, CDR2 SVGAGI. CDR3 region: CASSYAGGHDTQYF. CDR3 coding DNA: TGTGCCAGCAGTTACGCGGGGGGTCACGATACGCAGTATTTT.

This clone has a handful of counts. The J gene is TRBJ2-1, the V gene TRBV12-2; the table assigns TRBD1, which was not confirmed against the DNA. TRBV12-2 constitutes a pseudogene. CDR3 length: 15 amino acids. In DNA form, the CDR3 reads TGTGCAAGTCGCTTAGCGGTCTGGCAGTACAATGAGCAGTTCTTC. It codes for CASRLAVWQYNEQFF.

The chain couples TRBV28 to TRBJ1-1; D uncertain. The germline V gene encodes CDR1 MDHEN and CDR2 SYDVKM. The V and J ends lost 3 bases and 7 bases respectively, with 6 bases between them. This CDR3 is built from 11 residues. The CDR3 DNA reads as TGTGCCAGCAGTTTTCAAATTGAAGCTTTCTTT. It codes for CASSFQIEAFF.

The chain has TRBV7-2 and TRBJ2-5; 7 nucleotides align to TRBD2. Trimming removed 4 bases from V and 1 base from J; junction bases left unmatched: 6. Germline CDR1 and CDR2: SGHTA and FQGNSA. This CDR3 has 15 residues. The CDR3 DNA reads as TGTGCCAGCAGCTCCGAAGCGGGGTTCCAAGAGACCCAGTACTTC. This sequence encodes CASSSEAGFQETQYF.

Only one count was recorded for this clone. V usage is TRBV19 and J usage is TRBJ1-1; D possibly corresponds to TRBD1 (6 bases). The V gene's germline CDR1 is LNHDA and CDR2 SQIVND (reference sequence). V lost 7 bases to trimming and J lost 4 bases, with 19 bases between them. This CDR3 has 15 amino acids. Written as DNA, the CDR3 is TGTGCCAGTACAAAGAACAGGGAGTATGGCACTGAAGCTTTCTTT. Translating it yields CASTKNREYGTEAFF.

The V and J genes are TRBV29-1 and TRBJ1-1, with D unclear. The CDR3 totals 12 residues. CDR1 SQVTM and CDR2 ANQGSEA come from the germline V gene. V lost 4 bases, J lost 1 base, and 7 bases lay in between. The CDR3 nucleotides read TGCAGCGTTGGAGCGCGGAACACTGAAGCTTTCTTT. Translating it yields CSVGARNTEAFF.

This clone was observed a handful of times. The gene calls are TRBV6-5 and TRBJ2-5, with TRBD1 identical over 7 bases. J lost 2 bases, V lost 10 bases, and 4 bases had no gene match. There are 12 residues in the CDR3. CDR1 is MNHEY and CDR2 is SVGAGI in the germline V gene. As DNA, the CDR3 is TGTGCCACCGGGACAGCTCAAGAGACCCAGTACTTC. Its protein is CATGTAQETQYF.

The CDR3 DNA sequence: TGTGCCATCCTCCTCTCGGGCACCATATATTTT. As protein: CAILLSGTIYF. V gene TRBV21-1 combines with J gene TRBJ1-3. TRBV21-1 is designated a pseudogene. The CDR3 length is 11 residues.

The V call is TRBV13, the J call TRBJ1-2; 7 nucleotides align to TRBD1. V shed 5 bases, J shed 12 bases, and the junction held 15 bases outside the gene matches. The CDR3 sequence is 14 residues long. Germline assignment: CDR1 PRHDT and CDR2 FYEKMQ (reference sequence). The CDR3 nucleotides are TGTGCCAGCAGCCGACGGGCCGGGACAGCATTCCACACCTTC. Translated, it gives CASSRRAGTAFHTF.

The V gene is TRBV19, the J gene TRBJ2-7, with D possibly TRBD1 on 8 matching bases. The V end lost 5 bases, the J end lost 7 bases, and 18 bases lay between the germline ends. The CDR3 covers 14 residues. Germline V gene sequence: CDR1 LNHDA, CDR2 SQIVND (reference sequence). CDR3 in amino acids: CASSLKVQGGEQYF. CDR3 coding DNA: TGTGCCAGTAGTCTAAAGGTACAGGGGGGGGAGCAGTACTTC. Supplemented by reference TRBV19 and TRBJ2-7, the full variable domain reads DGGITQSPKYLFRKEGQNVTLSCEQNLNHDAMYWYRQDPGQGLRLIYYSQIVNDFQKGDIAEGYSVSREKKESFPLTVTSAQKNPTAFYLCASSLKVQGGEQYFGPGTRLTVT.

The chain has TRBV7-2 and TRBJ2-3; D may be TRBD2 (6 bases). Germline CDR1 is SGHTA and CDR2 is FQGNSA. The CDR3 spans 16 residues. Trimming took off 3 bases at V and 4 bases at J, with 17 bases between the two ends. The DNA of the CDR3 is TGTGCCAGCAGCTTGGTAATAGCGGAGTGGGCAGATACGCAGTATTTT. Translated, it gives CASSLVIAEWADTQYF.

This chain connects TRBV11-2 to TRBJ1-4; a possible D gene is TRBD1 (5 bases). V lost 2 bases and J lost 8, with 21 bases in between. The germline V gene has CDR1 SGHAT and CDR2 FQNNGV. The CDR3 contains 17 residues. This CDR3 reads CASSLSQGYSSFEKLFF. As DNA, the CDR3 is TGTGCCAGCAGCTTATCCCAGGGTTATAGTTCCTTCGAAAAACTGTTTTTT.

The rearrangement uses TRBV25-1 and TRBJ1-2; 8 bases agree with TRBD1. Germline V gene sequence: CDR1 MGHDK, CDR2 SYGVNS. The CDR3 sequence is 13 residues long. After removal of 5 bases from V and 8 bases from J, the junction contained 7 bases not matched to a gene. For the CDR3, the DNA is TGTGCCAGCAGTCCACACCGGGACAGGGGCTACACCTTC. Protein product: CASSPHRDRGYTF.

The chain joins TRBV5-1 to TRBJ1-2, with unresolved D. V was cut by 2 bases and J by 1 base, with 6 bases left in between. The CDR3 spans 13 residues. Germline V CDR1 and CDR2: SGHRS, YFSETQ. CDR3 nucleotides: TGCGCCAGCAGCTTTGGGAGTAACTATGGCTACACCTTC. Translation gives CASSFGSNYGYTF.